This T cell receptor beta chain was sequenced for a study of blood T cell repertoires in COVID-19. Study summary: COVID-19 samples from acute and convalescent phases originated in the United States, Italy and Spain.

Each participant's cohort was designated according to participant-reported clinical history. A PCR-confirmed or clinician-diagnosed COVID-19 case had contacted exposed participants within 2 weeks of entry. In the authors' workflow: Amplifying reference gene primers gave estimates of nucleated cell counts. Assay used: immunoSEQ multiplex PCR; TCRdb lists only in-frame clones, some missing. V and J calls and clone size are as listed in that table; D and trimming were resolved from the DNA. The profile covers roughly 380,000 clones, with about 90% appearing a single time and 1% taken by the ten largest. Unmatched junction bases numbered 11, after V lost 1 base and J lost 4 bases. CDR3 length equals 18 residues. Looked up from germline, CDR1 is MDHEN and CDR2 is SYDVKM.

The source is a woman in her twenties or thirties who had been exposed to COVID-19. The specimen was PBMCs or T cells enriched from blood (not recorded which). The rearrangement joins TRBV28 to TRBJ2-1, with 9 bases lining up with TRBD2. CDR3 in amino acids: CASSLLASGARFYNEQFF. The CDR3 nucleotides are TGTGCCAGCAGTTTATTAGCTAGCGGGGCGAGATTTTACAATGAGCAGTTCTTC.